This T cell receptor beta chain appears in the sequencing data of a study of blood T cells in healthy people across ages. A few counts support this clonotype. The target antigen is unknown. Germline V gene sequence: CDR1 SNHLY, CDR2 FYNNEI. V was cut by 2 bases and J by 2 bases, with 11 bases left in between. The CDR3 loop spans 15 amino acids. The study, taken as a whole, reports: Diversity estimates from one million T cells were considered underestimates. More naive CD4+ cells and higher diversity were found in long-lived than in aged donors.

Alongside a J-beta primer mix, a sample-barcoded 5' primer served in a second PCR lasting about 7 to 12 cycles. MiXCR, applied by TCRdb to the 5' RACE reads, yields one record per CDR3 protein. The sample carries 600,000 to 850,000 distinct CDR3 sequences, 20% to 30% recorded once. A further study also used this sample, focusing on T cells of mothers and their children. That source notes: Every mother supplied over 8 million TCR beta CDR3 reads and every child a few million.

Sequences were obtained from blood. The chain joins TRBV2 to TRBJ2-3; D gene unclear. The receptor comes from a boy aged 5-17 years in good health. CDR3 DNA sequence: TGTGCCAGCAGTGAATTTCACAGCCCCACAGATACGCAGTATTTT. Protein sequence: CASSEFHSPTDTQYF.